These 9 T cell receptor beta chains were sequenced from one sample in a study of cytomegalovirus exposure and HLA in healthy donors. 60 Vbeta and 13 Jbeta primers were used in PCR. Profiling relied on immunoSEQ multiplex PCR, and the TCRdb table lists in-frame clones only, not all of them. The sample includes 90,000 to 150,000 clones, roughly three quarters of them seen just once. The specimen was PBMCs. The origin of the receptors is a middle-aged man in good health and CMV-seropositive.

A note on this clone: The sample contains more than one DNA sequence encoding this CDR3. The chain uses TRBV11-2 and TRBJ2-5; 9 bases fit TRBD1. Germline-derived CDR1 and CDR2 are SGHAT and FQNNGV. Trimming removed 1 base from V and 5 bases from J; junction bases left unmatched: 2. This CDR3 spans 14 amino acids. The CDR3 DNA follows: TGTGCCAGCAGCTTAGCCGGACAGGGGGAGACCCAGTACTTC. It yields the protein CASSLAGQGETQYF.

For this clone: The final CDR3 position lacks the conserved phenylalanine or tryptophan, pointing to a likely read error. The DNA is omitted, as the CDR3 cannot be located on it reliably, and the CDR3 follows TCRdb's listing. This sequence joins TRBV6-6 and TRBJ1-2. The length of the CDR3 is 8 amino acids, counting both ends. Germline-derived CDR1 and CDR2 are MNHNY and SVGAGI (reference sequence). CDR3 sequence: CASSPAED.

The chain is built from TRBV6-5 and TRBJ2-1; D call uncertain. Germline V CDR1 and CDR2: MNHEY, SVGAGI. CDR3 length: 12 residues. Between the trimmed V and J ends, which lost 2 bases and 7 bases, there was a span of 6 bases. CDR3 loop: CASSYAGNEQFF. The CDR3 nucleotides are TGTGCCAGCAGTTACGCAGGTAATGAGCAGTTCTTC.

The gene calls are TRBV5-1 and TRBJ1-1; unclear D gene. Germline lookup yields CDR1 SGHRS and CDR2 YFSETQ. The V and J ends lost 3 bases and 2 bases respectively, with 11 bases between them. CDR3 length: 14 residues. For the CDR3, the DNA is TGCGCCAGCAGCTCTCAACGGGGTAACACTGAAGCTTTCTTT. This sequence encodes CASSSQRGNTEAFF. Supplemented by reference TRBV5-1 and TRBJ1-1, the full variable domain reads KAGVTQTPRYLIKTRGQQVTLSCSPISGHRSVSWYQQTPGQGLQFLFEYFSETQRNKGNFPGRFSGRQFSNSRSEMNVSTLELGDSALYLCASSSQRGNTEAFFGQGTRLTVV.

This clone was seen only a few times. The genes are TRBV2 and TRBJ1-2; 8 nucleotides line up with TRBD1. The CDR3 has 15 residues. CDR1 is SNHLY and CDR2 is FYNNEI in the germline V gene. With V trimmed by 6 bases and J by 5 bases, 11 bases remained unmatched. CDR3 protein: CASRPDRAGSYGYTF. CDR3 DNA: TGTGCCAGCAGACCGGACAGGGCGGGTTCTTATGGCTACACCTTC.

The chain joins TRBV21-1 to TRBJ1-3; the table calls TRBD1, which could not be checked here. TRBV21-1 counts as a pseudogene. The CDR3 extends over 16 amino acids. Written as DNA, the CDR3 is TGTGCCAGCAGCAAAGGACAGGCTAGCTCTGGAAACACCATATATTTT. Translated: CASSKGQASSGNTIYF.

The chain links TRBV27 to TRBJ2-1; perhaps TRBD2 as D (5 bases). This CDR3 contains 14 residues. The germline V gene encodes CDR1 MNHEY and CDR2 SMNVEV (reference sequence). With 3 bases removed from V and 7 bases from J, the gap between germline ends came to 13 bases. The CDR3 region is CASSFLGRRNEQFF. The CDR3 nucleotides are TGTGCCAGCAGTTTCCTAGGAAGGAGGAATGAGCAGTTCTTC.

As regards this clone: The sample contains more than one DNA sequence encoding this CDR3. The chain employs TRBV6-5 and TRBJ2-1, with 10 nucleotides matching TRBD1. Trimming removed 0 bases from V and 4 bases from J; junction bases left unmatched: 3. Germline values: CDR1 MNHEY, CDR2 SVGAGI. This CDR3 contains 16 residues. The DNA of the CDR3 is TGTGCCAGCAGTTACTCCGGACAGGGGGTATACAATGAGCAGTTCTTC. As protein: CASSYSGQGVYNEQFF.

The chain joins TRBV27 to TRBJ1-4; TRBD1 might be the D (5 bases). V was pared by 4 bases and J by 3 bases, with 12 bases between. Germline CDR1 MNHEY, CDR2 SMNVEV (reference sequence). The CDR3 contains 15 residues. CDR3 amino acids: CASSSDGASNEKLFF. The CDR3 region has the DNA TGTGCCAGCAGTTCCGATGGGGCCTCTAATGAAAAACTGTTTTTT.